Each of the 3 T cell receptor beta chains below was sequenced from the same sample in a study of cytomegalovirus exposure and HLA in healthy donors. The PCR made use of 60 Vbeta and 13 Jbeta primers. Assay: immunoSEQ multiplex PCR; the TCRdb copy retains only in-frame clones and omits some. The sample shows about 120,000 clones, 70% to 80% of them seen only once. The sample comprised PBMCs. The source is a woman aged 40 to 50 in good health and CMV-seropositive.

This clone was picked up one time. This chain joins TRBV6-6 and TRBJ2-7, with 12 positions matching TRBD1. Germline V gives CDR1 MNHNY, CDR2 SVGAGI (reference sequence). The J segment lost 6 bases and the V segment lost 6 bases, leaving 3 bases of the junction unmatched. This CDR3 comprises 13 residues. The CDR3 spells CASRRDRGLEQYF. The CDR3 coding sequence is TGTGCCAGCAGGCGGGACAGGGGGCTCGAGCAGTACTTC.

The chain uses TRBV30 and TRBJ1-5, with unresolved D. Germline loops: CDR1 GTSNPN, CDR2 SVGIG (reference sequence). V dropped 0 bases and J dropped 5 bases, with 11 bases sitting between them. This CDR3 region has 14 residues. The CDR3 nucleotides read TGTGCCTGGAGTGTAGGCGGGGTTTATCAGCCCCAGCATTTT. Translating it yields CAWSVGGVYQPQHF.

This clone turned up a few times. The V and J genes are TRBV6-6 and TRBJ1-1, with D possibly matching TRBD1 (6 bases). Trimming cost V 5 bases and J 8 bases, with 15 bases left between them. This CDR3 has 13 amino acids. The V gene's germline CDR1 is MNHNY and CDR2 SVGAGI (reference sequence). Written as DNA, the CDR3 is TGTGCCAGCAGTGGGTCAGGGGCGAAAGAAGCTTTCTTT. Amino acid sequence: CASSGSGAKEAFF.